The clone carrying this T cell receptor (beta chain) was seen only once. This entry is derived from a study of blood T cell repertoires in COVID-19. Study-level background: COVID-19 samples collected from the United States, Italy and Spain covered acute and convalescent phases. Sources were T cells, B-cell-depleted T cells, or PBMCs; the material itself was cDNA or gDNA.

Original analysis: The assay estimated nucleated cells by amplifying reference gene primers. Sequencing was performed with immunoSEQ multiplex PCR; in TCRdb, only in-frame clones are kept and a portion is missing. V and J calls plus clone size are reproduced from that table; the DNA served to infer D and trimming. The table has some 130,000 clones, more than 75% seen once. Germline CDR1 and CDR2: GTSNPN and SVGIG (reference sequence). Trimming shortened V by 0 bases and J by 2 bases, and 8 bases separated the two germline ends. The length of the CDR3 is 15 residues. V gene TRBV30 combines with J gene TRBJ2-6; perhaps TRBD1 as D (6 bases). The sequencing sample was made of peripheral blood. The TCR comes from a woman between 45 and 65 years old who had recovered from COVID-19. The DNA for the CDR3 is TGTGCCTGGAGTGTAGGGGGTACTGGGGCCAACGTCCTGACTTTC. Translating it yields CAWSVGGTGANVLTF.